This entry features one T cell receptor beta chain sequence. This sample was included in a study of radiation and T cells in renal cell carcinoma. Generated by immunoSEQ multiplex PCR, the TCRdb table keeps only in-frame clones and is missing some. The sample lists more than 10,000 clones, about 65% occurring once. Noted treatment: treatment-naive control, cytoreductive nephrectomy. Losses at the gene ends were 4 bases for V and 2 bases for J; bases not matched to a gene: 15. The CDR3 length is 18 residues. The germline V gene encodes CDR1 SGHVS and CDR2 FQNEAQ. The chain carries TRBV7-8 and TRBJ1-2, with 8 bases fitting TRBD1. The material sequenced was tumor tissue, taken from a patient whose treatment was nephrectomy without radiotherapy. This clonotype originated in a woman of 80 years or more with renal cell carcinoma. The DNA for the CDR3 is TGTGCCAGCAGCTCGCCCGCCTGGGGGACAGGAGCCAACTATGGCTACACCTTC. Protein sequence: CASSSPAWGTGANYGYTF.